This paragraph covers one T cell receptor (beta chain) sequence. Under the authors' procedure: Reference gene primer amplification gave estimated nucleated cell counts. Measured with immunoSEQ multiplex PCR; TCRdb has only the in-frame clones, and not every one. D and trimming come from the DNA, and the V and J calls and clone size come from that table. The data show about 94,000 clones, 80% to 85% seen once. The CDR3 is made up of 14 amino acids. Per germline, CDR1 LNHDA and CDR2 SQIVND (reference sequence). Deletions cut 1 base from V and 4 bases from J, with 10 bases between. These data are taken from a study of blood T cell repertoires in COVID-19. Study summary: From the United States, Italy and Spain came samples of acute and convalescent COVID-19. PBMCs, B-cell-depleted T cells, or T cells provided the cDNA or gDNA that made up the material.

Sequenced: peripheral blood. The source is a man aged 55 to 70 with acute or convalescent COVID-19. The rearrangement uses TRBV19 and TRBJ2-5; D gene uncertain. The chain's CDR3 is CASSIALTGETQYF. The CDR3 DNA follows: TGTGCCAGTAGTATAGCCTTAACTGGAGAGACCCAGTACTTC.